The 4 T cell receptor beta chains in this list originate from one sample, sequenced in a study of T cell responses to AZD1222 COVID-19 vaccine. The protocol was immunoSEQ multiplex PCR, while the TCRdb copy is restricted to in-frame clones and leaves out a portion. Here the sample spans some 130,000 clones, around 90% being singletons. The sequences come from peripheral blood, collected on day 0 of AZD1222 vaccination. These receptors all come from an adult in good health.

This chain joins TRBV6-4 and TRBJ2-6; TRBD1 is a possible D gene (6 bases). Germline assignment: CDR1 MRHNA and CDR2 SNTAGT. The CDR3 has 15 amino acids. V gave up 6 bases and J gave up 0 bases, with 9 bases separating them. In DNA, the CDR3 is TGTGCCAGCAGCGGACAGAGCTCTGGGGCCAACGTCCTGACTTTC. Protein sequence: CASSGQSSGANVLTF.

The chain is built from TRBV9 and TRBJ2-4; 10 bases are shared with TRBD1. This CDR3 contains 16 residues. Germline CDR1 SGDLS, CDR2 YYNGEE. J was trimmed by 2 bases and V by 0 bases; bases with no gene match: 2. The CDR3 DNA sequence: TGTGCCAGCAGCGTAGGACAGGGGGCGACCAAAAACATTCAGTACTTC. Protein product: CASSVGQGATKNIQYF.

V gene TRBV28 combines with J gene TRBJ1-3; 8 positions match TRBD1. Germline assignment: CDR1 MDHEN and CDR2 SYDVKM. J gave up 4 bases and V 2 bases, and 13 bases lay outside the gene matches. CDR3 length: 18 amino acids. CDR3 in amino acids: CASSLTELGTGIGNTIYF. CDR3 bases: TGTGCCAGCAGTTTAACGGAACTGGGGACAGGAATCGGAAACACCATATATTTT.

The chain joins TRBV18 to TRBJ2-7; D not certain. Germline V gene lookup returns CDR1 KGHSH and CDR2 LQKENI. V was trimmed by 6 bases and J by 0 bases, leaving 18 bases between them. The CDR3 contains 16 residues. CDR3 nucleotide sequence: TGTGCCAGCTCCCCCGCCTCAGGACCGCTCTCCTACGAGCAGTACTTC. Translating gives CASSPASGPLSYEQYF. Full variable domain (missing parts from reference TRBV18 and TRBJ2-7): NAGVMQNPRHLVRRRGQEARLRCSPMKGHSHVYWYRQLPEEGLKFMVYLQKENIIDESGMPKERFSAEFPKEGPSILRIQQVVRGDSAAYFCASSPASGPLSYEQYFGPGTRLTVT.